This TCR beta chain was sequenced in a study of blood T cell repertoires in COVID-19. The CDR3 runs to 14 residues. CDR1 MNHEY and CDR2 SVGAGI come from the germline V gene. Losses at the gene ends were 10 bases for V and 0 bases for J; bases not matched to a gene: 5. In the source study's methods: Amplification with reference gene primers provided the estimates of nucleated cell counts. The method was immunoSEQ multiplex PCR; TCRdb's version includes in-frame clones alone and lacks a portion of them. V and J calls and clone size are those listed in that table; D and trimming were worked out from the DNA. Here the sample spans 130,000 to 150,000 clones, more than 65% being singletons.

J is TRBJ1-5 and V is TRBV6-5; 8 bases align to TRBD1. The sequencing sample was made of peripheral blood. The TCR sequence derives from an elderly man with acute or convalescent COVID-19. The CDR3 DNA reads TGTGCCACGGACAGGGACAATAGCAATCAGCCCCAGCATTTT. Translation gives CATDRDNSNQPQHF.